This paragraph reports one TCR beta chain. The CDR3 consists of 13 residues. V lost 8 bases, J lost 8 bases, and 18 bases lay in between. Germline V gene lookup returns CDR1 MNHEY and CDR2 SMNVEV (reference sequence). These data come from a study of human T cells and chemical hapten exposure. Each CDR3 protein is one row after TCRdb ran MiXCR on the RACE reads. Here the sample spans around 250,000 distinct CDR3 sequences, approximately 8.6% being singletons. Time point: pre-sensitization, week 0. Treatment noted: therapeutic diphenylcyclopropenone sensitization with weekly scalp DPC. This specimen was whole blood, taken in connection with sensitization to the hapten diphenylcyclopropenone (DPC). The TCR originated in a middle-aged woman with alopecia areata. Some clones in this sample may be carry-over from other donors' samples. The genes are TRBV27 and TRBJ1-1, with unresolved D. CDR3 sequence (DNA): TGTGCCAGCGCGGGCTTTACCCGGGGAGAAGCTTTCTTT. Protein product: CASAGFTRGEAFF.